The clone carrying this TCR beta chain was observed many times. The record originates from a study of human T cells and chemical hapten exposure. Study summary: During the approximately 23-week study period, patients had diphenylcyclopropenone applied to the scalp every week. Each patch test put 0.01% DPC on the upper back, and results were read at 6 days.

Time point noted: patch test 3, about 24 weeks after DPC sensitization. The treatment is: therapeutic diphenylcyclopropenone sensitization with weekly scalp DPC. TCRdb re-called the RACE reads through MiXCR, storing one row per CDR3 protein. Altogether about 64,000 distinct CDR3 sequences are present, 11% being singletons, with the ten largest covering about 2%. The germline V and J ends were trimmed by 4 bases and 8 bases, with 11 bases remaining between them. This CDR3 has 12 amino acids. The sequenced sample was whole blood, obtained in connection with sensitization to the hapten diphenylcyclopropenone (DPC). The receptor comes from a woman aged 25 to 39 with alopecia areata. Some clones in this sample may be carry-over from other donors' samples. The chain employs TRBV12-3 or TRBV12-4 and TRBJ1-1; D gene ambiguous. CDR3: CASSSTSKEAFF. The DNA for the CDR3 is TGTGCCAGCAGTTCGACATCTAAGGAAGCTTTCTTT.